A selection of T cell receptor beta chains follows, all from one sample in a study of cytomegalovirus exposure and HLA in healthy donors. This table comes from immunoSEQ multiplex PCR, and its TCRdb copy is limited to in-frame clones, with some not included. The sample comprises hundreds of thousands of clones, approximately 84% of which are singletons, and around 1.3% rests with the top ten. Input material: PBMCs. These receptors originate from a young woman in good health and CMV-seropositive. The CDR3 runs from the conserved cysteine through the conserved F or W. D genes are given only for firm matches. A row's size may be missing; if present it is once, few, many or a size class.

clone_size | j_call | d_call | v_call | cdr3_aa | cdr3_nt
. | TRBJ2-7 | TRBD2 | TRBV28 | CASSASPGTSSYEQYF | TGTGCCAGCAGTGCATCCCCCGGGACTAGCTCCTACGAGCAGTACTTC
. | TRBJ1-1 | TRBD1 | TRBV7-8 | CASSLDRTGPTEAFF | TGTGCCAGCAGCTTAGACAGGACAGGGCCCACTGAAGCTTTCTTT
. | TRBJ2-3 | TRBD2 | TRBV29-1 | CSVVLAGMVGTQYF | TGCAGCGTTGTTCTAGCGGGTATGGTAGGTACGCAGTATTTT
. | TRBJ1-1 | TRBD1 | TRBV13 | CASSEDRGGTEAFF | TGTGCCAGCAGCGAGGACAGGGGCGGCACTGAAGCTTTCTTT
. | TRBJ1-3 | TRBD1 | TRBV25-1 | CASSESGQGSGNTIYF | TGTGCCAGCAGTGAATCTGGACAGGGGTCAGGAAACACCATATATTTT
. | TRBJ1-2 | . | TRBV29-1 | CSATDIPYGYTF | TGCAGCGCGACGGACATTCCCTATGGCTACACCTTC
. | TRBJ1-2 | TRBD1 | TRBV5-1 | CASSFNPGQGADHGYTF | TGCGCCAGCAGCTTTAACCCGGGACAGGGGGCGGATCATGGCTACACCTTC
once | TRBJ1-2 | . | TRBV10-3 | CAISDLRGYTF | TGTGCCATCAGTGATCTGCGAGGCTACACCTTC
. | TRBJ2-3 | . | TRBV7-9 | CASSLRGRGGGTDTQYF | TGTGCCAGCAGCTTAAGGGGGAGGGGCGGGGGCACAGATACGCAGTATTTT
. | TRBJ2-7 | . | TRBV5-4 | CASSLGGPTYEQYF | TGTGCCAGCAGCTTGGGGGGGCCCACCTACGAGCAGTACTTC
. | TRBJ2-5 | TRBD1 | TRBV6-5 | CASRRGPETQYF | TGTGCCAGCAGAAGGGGGCCTGAGACCCAGTACTTC
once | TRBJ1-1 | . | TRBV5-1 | CASSLGTQRGNTEAFF | TGCGCCAGCAGCCTAGGGACACAAAGAGGGAACACTGAAGCTTTCTTT
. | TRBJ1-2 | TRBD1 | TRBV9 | CASSAQTGRYGYTF | TGTGCCAGCAGCGCCCAGACAGGGCGCTATGGCTACACCTTC
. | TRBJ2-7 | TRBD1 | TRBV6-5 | CASSRDRGGTYEQYF | TGTGCCAGCAGTAGGGACAGGGGAGGTACCTACGAGCAGTACTTC
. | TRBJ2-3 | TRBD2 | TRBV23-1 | CASSLSRGTSGVTDTQYF | TGCGCCAGCAGTCTTAGCAGGGGGACTAGCGGAGTCACAGATACGCAGTATTTT
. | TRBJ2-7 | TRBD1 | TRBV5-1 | CASSSGTGVAYEQYF | TGCGCCAGCAGCTCGGGAACAGGGGTGGCCTACGAGCAGTACTTC
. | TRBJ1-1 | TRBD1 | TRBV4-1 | CASSQRGGSDRVNTEAFF | TGCGCCAGCAGCCAACGGGGAGGGTCGGACAGGGTGAACACTGAAGCTTTCTTT